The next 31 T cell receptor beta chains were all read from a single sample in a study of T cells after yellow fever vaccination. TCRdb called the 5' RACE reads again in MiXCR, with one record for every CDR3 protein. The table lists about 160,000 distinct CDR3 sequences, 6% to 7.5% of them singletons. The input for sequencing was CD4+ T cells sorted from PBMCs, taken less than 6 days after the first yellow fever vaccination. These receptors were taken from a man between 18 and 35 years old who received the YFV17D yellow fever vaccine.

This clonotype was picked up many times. CDR3 nucleotides: TGTGCCAGCAGTCTGGAGGGACGGCGGGAAGGAATGAACACTGAAGCTTTCTTT. It codes for CASSLEGRREGMNTEAFF. This chain links TRBV27 with TRBJ1-1, with D tentatively TRBD1 (5 bases). V lost 5 bases and J lost 0, with 22 bases in between. CDR3 length: 18 residues. Germline-derived CDR1 and CDR2 are MNHEY and SMNVEV (reference sequence).

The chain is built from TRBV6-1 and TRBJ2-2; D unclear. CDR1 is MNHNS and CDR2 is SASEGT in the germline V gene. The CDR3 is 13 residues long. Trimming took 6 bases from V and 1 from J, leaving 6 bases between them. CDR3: CASRSGNTGELFF. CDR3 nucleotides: TGTGCCAGCAGGTCGGGGAACACCGGGGAGCTGTTTTTT.

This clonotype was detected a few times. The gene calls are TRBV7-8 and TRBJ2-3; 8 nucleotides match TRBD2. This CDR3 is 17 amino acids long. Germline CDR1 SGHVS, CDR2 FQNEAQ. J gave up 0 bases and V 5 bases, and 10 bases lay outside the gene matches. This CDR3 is CASSAGGTRISTDTQYF. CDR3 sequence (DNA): TGTGCCAGCAGCGCAGGAGGGACTAGGATTAGCACAGATACGCAGTATTTT. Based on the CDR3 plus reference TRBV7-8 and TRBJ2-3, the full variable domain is GAGVSQSPRYKVAKRGQDVALRCDPISGHVSLFWYQQALGQGPEFLTYFQNEAQLDKSGLPSDRFFAERPEGSVSTLKIQRTQQEDSAVYLCASSAGGTRISTDTQYFGPGTRLTVL.

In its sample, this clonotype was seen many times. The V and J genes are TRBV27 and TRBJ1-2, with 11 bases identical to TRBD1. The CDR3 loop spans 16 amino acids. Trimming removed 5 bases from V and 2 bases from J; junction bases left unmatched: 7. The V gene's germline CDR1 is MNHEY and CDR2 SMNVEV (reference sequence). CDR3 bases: TGTGCCAGCAGTCTCCGGGACAGGGGGAGGAACTATGGCTACACCTTC. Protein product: CASSLRDRGRNYGYTF.

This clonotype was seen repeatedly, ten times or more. CDR3 residues: CASSPQTGLSGDTQYF. The CDR3 DNA follows: TGTGCCAGCAGCCCCCAGACCGGACTTTCAGGGGATACGCAGTATTTT. V usage is TRBV7-3 and J usage is TRBJ2-3; D is tentatively TRBD1 or TRBD2 (5 bases each). The germline CDR1 and CDR2 sequences are SGHTA and FQGTGA. CDR3 size: 16 residues. V was trimmed by 5 bases and J by 6 bases, leaving 21 bases between them.

The CDR3 region has the DNA TGTGCCAGCAGCCTGGCCCCGGGACACGTGAACACTGAAGCTTTCTTT. Amino acid sequence: CASSLAPGHVNTEAFF. The chain couples TRBV12-3 or TRBV12-4 to TRBJ1-1; D might be TRBD1 (6 bases). The V gene lost 6 bases and the J gene lost 0 bases, with 17 bases spanning the gap. There are 16 residues in the CDR3.

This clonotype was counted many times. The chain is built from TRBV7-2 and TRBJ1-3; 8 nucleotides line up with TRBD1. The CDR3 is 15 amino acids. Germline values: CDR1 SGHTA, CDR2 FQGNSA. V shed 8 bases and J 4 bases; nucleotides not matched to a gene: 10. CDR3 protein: CASASTGAVGNTIYF. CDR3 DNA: TGTGCCAGCGCCTCGACAGGGGCGGTCGGAAACACCATATATTTT.

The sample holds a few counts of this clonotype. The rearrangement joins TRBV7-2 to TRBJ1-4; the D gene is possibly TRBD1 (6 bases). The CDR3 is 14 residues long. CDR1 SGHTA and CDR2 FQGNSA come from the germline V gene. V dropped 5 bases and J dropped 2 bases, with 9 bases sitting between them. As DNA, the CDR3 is TGTGCCAGCAGCGCAGGGGCTACTAATGAAAAACTGTTTTTT. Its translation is CASSAGATNEKLFF.

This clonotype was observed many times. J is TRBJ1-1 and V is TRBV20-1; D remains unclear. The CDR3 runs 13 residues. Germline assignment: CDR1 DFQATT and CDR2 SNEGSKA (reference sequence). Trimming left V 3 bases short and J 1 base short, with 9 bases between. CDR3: CSASGRWNTEAFF. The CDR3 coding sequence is TGCAGTGCTAGCGGCAGATGGAACACTGAAGCTTTCTTT.

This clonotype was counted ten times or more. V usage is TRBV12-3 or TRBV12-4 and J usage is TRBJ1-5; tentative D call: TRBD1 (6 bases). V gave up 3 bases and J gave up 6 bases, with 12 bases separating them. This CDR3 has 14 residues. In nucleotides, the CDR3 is TGTGCCAGCAGTTTGGGGGGGCGCGGTCAGCCCCAGCATTTT. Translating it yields CASSLGGRGQPQHF.

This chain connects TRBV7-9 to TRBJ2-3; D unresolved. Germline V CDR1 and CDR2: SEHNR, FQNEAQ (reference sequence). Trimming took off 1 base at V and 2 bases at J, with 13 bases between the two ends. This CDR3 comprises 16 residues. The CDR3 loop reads CASSLGDGRTTDTQYF. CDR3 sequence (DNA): TGTGCCAGCAGCTTAGGAGATGGGCGGACCACAGATACGCAGTATTTT.

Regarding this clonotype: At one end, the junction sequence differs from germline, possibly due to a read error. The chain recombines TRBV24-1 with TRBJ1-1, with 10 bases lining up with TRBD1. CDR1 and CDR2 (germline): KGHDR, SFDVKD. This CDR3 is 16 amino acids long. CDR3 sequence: CATSGASGTGVWGAFF. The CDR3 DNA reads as TGTGCCACGAGTGGGGCTTCCGGGACAGGGGTTTGGGGGGCTTTCTTT.

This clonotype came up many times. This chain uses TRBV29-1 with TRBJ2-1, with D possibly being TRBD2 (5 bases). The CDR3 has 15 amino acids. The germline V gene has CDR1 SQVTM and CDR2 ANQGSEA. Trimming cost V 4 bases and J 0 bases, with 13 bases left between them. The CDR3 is CSVVPGSSSYNEQFF. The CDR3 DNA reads TGCAGCGTTGTGCCGGGGTCGAGCTCCTACAATGAGCAGTTCTTC.

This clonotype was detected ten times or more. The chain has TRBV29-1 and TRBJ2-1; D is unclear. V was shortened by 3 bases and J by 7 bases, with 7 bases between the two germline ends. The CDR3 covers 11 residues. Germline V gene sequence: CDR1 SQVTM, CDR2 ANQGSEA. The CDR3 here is CSVEPDNEQFF. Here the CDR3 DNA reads TGCAGCGTTGAGCCTGATAATGAGCAGTTCTTC.

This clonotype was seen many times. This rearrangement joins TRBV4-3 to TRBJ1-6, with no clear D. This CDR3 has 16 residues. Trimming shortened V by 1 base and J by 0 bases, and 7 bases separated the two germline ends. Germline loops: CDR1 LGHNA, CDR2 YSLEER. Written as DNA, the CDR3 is TGCGCCAGCAGCCAAGCGGTAAACTCCTATAATTCACCCCTCCACTTT. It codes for CASSQAVNSYNSPLHF.

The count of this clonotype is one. The CDR3: CASSPPEEIGYTF. CDR3 coding DNA: TGTGCCAGCTCACCACCAGAAGAGATTGGCTACACCTTC. The chain is built from TRBV18 and TRBJ1-2; D ambiguous. CDR3 length: 13 amino acids. V was trimmed by 0 bases and J by 7 bases, leaving 9 bases between them. Germline-derived CDR1 and CDR2 are KGHSH and LQKENI.

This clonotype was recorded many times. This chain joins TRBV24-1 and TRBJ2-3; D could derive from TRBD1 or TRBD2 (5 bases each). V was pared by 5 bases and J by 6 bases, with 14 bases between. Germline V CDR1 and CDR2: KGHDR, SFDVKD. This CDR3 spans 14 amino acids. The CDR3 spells CATSGSGPPDTQYF. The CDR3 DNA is TGTGCCACCAGTGGTTCGGGACCTCCGGATACGCAGTATTTT.

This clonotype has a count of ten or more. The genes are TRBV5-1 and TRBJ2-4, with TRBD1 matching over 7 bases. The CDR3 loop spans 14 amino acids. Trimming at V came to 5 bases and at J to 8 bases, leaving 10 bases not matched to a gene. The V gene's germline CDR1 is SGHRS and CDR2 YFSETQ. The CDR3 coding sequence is TGCGCCAGCAGAGAGACAGGGACCGTAGACATTCAGTACTTC. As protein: CASRETGTVDIQYF.

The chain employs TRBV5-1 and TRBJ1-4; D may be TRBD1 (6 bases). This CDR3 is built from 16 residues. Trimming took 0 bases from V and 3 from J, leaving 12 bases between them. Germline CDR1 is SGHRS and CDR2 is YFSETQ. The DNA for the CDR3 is TGCGCCAGCAGCTTGGGGACAGCCCTAGCTAATGAAAAACTGTTTTTT. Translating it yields CASSLGTALANEKLFF.

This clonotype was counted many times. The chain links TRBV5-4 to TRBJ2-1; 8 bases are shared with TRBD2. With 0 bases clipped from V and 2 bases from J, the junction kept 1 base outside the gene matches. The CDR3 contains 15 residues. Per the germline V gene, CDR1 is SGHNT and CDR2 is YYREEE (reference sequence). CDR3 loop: CASSLDGGAYNEQFF. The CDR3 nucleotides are TGTGCCAGCAGCTTGGACGGGGGGGCCTACAATGAGCAGTTCTTC. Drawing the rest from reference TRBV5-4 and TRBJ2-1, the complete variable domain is ETGVTQSPTHLIKTRGQQVTLRCSSQSGHNTVSWYQQALGQGPQFIFQYYREEENGRGNFPPRFSGLQFPNYSSELNVNALELDDSALYLCASSLDGGAYNEQFFGPGTRLTVL.

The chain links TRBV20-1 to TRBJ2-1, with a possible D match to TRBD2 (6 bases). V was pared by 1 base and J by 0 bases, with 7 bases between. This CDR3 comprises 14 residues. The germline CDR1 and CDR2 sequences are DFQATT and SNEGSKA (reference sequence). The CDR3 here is CSARVGSSYNEQFF. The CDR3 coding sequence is TGCAGTGCTAGAGTCGGGAGCTCCTACAATGAGCAGTTCTTC.

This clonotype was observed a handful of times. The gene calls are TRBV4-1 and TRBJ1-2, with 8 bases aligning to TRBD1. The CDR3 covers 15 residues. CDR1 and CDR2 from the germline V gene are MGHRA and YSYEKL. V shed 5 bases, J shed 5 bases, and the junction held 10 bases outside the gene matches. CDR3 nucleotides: TGCGCCAGCAGCTCGAGGGACAGGAGTGTTTATGGCTACACCTTC. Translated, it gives CASSSRDRSVYGYTF.

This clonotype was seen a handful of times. CDR3 coding DNA: TGCAGTGCTAGTACTCAGTACACAGATACGCAGTATTTT. Its translation is CSASTQYTDTQYF. This chain uses TRBV20-1 with TRBJ2-3, with unresolved D. Germline V gene sequence: CDR1 DFQATT, CDR2 SNEGSKA (reference sequence). The V end was cut by 3 bases, the J end by 2 bases, with 9 bases between. The CDR3 contains 13 residues.

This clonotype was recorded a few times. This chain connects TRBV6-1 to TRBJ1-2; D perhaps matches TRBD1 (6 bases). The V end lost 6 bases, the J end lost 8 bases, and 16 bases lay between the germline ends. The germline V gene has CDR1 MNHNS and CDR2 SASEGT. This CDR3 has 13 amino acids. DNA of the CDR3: TGTGCCAGCAGAGAGACAGGACCTGGGGGCTACACCTTC. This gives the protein CASRETGPGGYTF.

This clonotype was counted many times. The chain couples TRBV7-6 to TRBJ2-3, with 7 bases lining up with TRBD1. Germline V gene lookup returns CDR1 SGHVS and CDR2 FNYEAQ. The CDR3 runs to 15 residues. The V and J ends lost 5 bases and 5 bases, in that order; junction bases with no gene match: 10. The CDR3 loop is CASSLDTGAGDTQYF. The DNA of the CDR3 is TGTGCCAGCAGCCTAGATACAGGGGCTGGAGATACGCAGTATTTT.

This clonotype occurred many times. The CDR3 DNA reads as TGCGCCAGCAGCCAACGGGGAAATGAGCAGTTCTTC. It encodes CASSQRGNEQFF. This chain joins TRBV5-1 and TRBJ2-1; weak D call: TRBD2 (5 bases). Germline V gene lookup returns CDR1 SGHRS and CDR2 YFSETQ. The germline V and J ends were trimmed by 4 bases and 7 bases, with 9 bases remaining between them. The length of the CDR3 is 12 residues.

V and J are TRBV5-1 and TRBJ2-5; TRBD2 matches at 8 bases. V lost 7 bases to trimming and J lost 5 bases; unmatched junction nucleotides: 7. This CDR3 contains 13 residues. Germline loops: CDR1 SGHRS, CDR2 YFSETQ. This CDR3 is CASHGGGSETQYF. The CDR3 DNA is TGCGCCAGCCACGGGGGGGGAAGCGAGACCCAGTACTTC.

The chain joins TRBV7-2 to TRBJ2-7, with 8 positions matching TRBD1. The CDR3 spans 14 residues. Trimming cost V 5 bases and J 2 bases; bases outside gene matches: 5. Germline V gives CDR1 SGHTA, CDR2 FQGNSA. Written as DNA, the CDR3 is TGTGCCAGCAGCCCAGGACAGGGAACCTACGAGCAGTACTTC. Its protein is CASSPGQGTYEQYF.

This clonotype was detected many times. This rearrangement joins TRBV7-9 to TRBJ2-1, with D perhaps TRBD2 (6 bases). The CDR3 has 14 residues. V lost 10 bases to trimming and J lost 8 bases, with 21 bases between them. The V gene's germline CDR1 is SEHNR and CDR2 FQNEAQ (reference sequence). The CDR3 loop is CAKPPGPREDEQFF. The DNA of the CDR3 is TGTGCCAAACCACCGGGCCCCAGGGAGGATGAGCAGTTCTTC. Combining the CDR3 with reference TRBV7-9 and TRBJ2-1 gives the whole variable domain DTGVSQNPRHKITKRGQNVTFRCDPISEHNRLYWYRQTLGQGPEFLTYFQNEAQLEKSRLLSDRFSAERPKGSFSTLEIQRTEQGDSAMYLCAKPPGPREDEQFFGPGTRLTVL.

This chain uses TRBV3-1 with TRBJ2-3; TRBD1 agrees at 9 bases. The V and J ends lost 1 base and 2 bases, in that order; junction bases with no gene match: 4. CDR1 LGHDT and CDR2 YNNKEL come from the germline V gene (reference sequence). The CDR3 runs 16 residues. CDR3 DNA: TGTGCCAGCAGCCAAGTGGGACAGGGACTCACAGATACGCAGTATTTT. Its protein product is CASSQVGQGLTDTQYF.

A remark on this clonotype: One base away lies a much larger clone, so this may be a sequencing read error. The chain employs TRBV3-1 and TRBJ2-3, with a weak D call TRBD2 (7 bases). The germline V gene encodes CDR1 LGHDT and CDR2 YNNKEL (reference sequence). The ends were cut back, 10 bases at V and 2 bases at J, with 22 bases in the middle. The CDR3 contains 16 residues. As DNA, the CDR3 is TGTGCCATCAGGCCTGCTGGGGGGGGCCTCACAGATACGCAGTATTTT. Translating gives CAIRPAGGGLTDTQYF.